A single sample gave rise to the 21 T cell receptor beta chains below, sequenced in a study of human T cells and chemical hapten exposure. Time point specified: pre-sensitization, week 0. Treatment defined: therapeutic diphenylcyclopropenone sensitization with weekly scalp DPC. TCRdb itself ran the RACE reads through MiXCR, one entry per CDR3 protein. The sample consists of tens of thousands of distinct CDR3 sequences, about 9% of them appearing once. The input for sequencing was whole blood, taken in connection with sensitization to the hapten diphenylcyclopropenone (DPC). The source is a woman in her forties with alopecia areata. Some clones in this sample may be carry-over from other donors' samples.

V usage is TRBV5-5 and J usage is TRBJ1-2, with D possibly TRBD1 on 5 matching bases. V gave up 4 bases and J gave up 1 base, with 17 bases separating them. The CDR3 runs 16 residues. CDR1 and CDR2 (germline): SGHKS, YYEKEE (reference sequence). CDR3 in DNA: TGTGCCAGCAGCCCACAGAGGACACCTATTAACTATGGCTACACCTTC. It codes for CASSPQRTPINYGYTF.

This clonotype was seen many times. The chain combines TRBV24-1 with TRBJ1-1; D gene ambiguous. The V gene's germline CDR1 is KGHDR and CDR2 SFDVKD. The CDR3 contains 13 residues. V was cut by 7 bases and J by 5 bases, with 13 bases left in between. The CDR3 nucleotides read TGTGCCACCAGACACGGAAGGGAGACTGAAGCTTTCTTT. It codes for CATRHGRETEAFF.

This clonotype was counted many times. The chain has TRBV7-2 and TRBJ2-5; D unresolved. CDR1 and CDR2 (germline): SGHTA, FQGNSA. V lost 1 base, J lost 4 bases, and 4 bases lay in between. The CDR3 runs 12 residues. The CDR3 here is CASSLDLETQYF. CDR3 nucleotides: TGTGCCAGCAGCTTAGACCTAGAGACCCAGTACTTC.

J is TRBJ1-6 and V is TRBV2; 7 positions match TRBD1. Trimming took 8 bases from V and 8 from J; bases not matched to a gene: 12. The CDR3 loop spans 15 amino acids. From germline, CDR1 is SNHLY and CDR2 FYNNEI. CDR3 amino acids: CASAVLTGDDSPLHF. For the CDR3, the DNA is TGTGCCAGCGCAGTCTTAACAGGGGATGATTCACCCCTCCACTTT.

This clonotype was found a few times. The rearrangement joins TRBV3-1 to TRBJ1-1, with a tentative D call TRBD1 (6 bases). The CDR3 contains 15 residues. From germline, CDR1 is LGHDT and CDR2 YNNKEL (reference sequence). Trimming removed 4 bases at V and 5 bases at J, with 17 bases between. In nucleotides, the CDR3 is TGTGCCAGCAGCCCTTCCGGAGGGGGTGAAACTGAAGCTTTCTTT. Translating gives CASSPSGGGETEAFF.

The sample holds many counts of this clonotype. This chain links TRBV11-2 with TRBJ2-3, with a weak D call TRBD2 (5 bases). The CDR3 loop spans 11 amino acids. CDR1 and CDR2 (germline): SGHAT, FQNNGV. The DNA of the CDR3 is TGTGCAGCCGGGGGCACAGATACGCAGTATTTT. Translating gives CAAGGTDTQYF. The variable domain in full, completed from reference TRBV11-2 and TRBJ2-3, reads EAGVAQSPRYKIIEKRQSVAFWCNPISGHATLYWYQQILGQGPKLLIQFQNNGVVDDSQLPKDRFSAERLKGVDSTLKIQPAKLEDSAVYLCAAGGTDTQYFGPGTRLTVL.

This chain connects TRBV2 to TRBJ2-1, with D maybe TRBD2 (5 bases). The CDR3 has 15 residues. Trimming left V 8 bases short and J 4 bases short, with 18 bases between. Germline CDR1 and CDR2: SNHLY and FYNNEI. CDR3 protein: CASLIPGRGYNEQFF. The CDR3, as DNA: TGTGCCAGCCTTATACCGGGCAGAGGGTACAATGAGCAGTTCTTC.

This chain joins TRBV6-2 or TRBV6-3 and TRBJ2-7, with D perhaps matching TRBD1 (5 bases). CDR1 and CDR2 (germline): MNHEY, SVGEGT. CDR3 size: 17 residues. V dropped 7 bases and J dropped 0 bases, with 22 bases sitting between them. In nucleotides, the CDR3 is TGTGCCAGCACCCCCCCGGGTTGGGGCAGGAGCTCCTACGAGCAGTACTTC. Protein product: CASTPPGWGRSSYEQYF.

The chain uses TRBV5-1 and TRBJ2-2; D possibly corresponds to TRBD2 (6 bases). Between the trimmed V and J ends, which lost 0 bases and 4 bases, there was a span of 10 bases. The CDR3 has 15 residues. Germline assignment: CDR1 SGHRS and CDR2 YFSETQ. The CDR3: CASSLELEGTGELFF. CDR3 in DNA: TGCGCCAGCAGCTTGGAGTTGGAGGGCACCGGGGAGCTGTTTTTT.

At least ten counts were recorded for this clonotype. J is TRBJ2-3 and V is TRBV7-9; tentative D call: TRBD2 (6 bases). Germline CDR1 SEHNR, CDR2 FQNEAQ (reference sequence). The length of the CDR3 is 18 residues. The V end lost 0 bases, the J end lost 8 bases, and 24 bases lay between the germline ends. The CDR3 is CASSLANIRDSNSGTQYF. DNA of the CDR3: TGTGCCAGCAGCTTAGCGAATATACGGGACTCAAACTCCGGTACGCAGTATTTT.

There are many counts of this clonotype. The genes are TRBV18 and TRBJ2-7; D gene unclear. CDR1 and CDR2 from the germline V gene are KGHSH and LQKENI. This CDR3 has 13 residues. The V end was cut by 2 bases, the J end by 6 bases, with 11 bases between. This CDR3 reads CASSPKEDGEQYF. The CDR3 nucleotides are TGTGCCAGCTCACCAAAGGAAGACGGCGAGCAGTACTTC.

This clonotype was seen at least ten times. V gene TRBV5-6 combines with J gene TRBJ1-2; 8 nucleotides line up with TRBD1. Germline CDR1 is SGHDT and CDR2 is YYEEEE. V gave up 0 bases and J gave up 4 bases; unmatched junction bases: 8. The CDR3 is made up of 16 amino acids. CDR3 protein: CASSLEAGQDSYGYTF. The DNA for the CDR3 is TGTGCCAGCAGCTTGGAGGCGGGACAGGATTCCTATGGCTACACCTTC.

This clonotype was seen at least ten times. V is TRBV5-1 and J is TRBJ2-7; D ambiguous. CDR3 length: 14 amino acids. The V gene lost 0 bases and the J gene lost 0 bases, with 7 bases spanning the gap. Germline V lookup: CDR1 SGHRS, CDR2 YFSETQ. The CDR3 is CASSLAGLSYEQYF. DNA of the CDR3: TGCGCCAGCAGCTTGGCAGGCCTCTCCTACGAGCAGTACTTC.

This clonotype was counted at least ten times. The CDR3 bases are TGTGCCACCAGTGATTTCAGGGGACCTAACACCGGGGAGCTGTTTTTT. Translation: CATSDFRGPNTGELFF. The chain is built from TRBV24-1 and TRBJ2-2; TRBD1 might be the D (6 bases). CDR1 and CDR2 (germline): KGHDR, SFDVKD. The length of the CDR3 is 16 residues. With 1 base removed from V and 2 bases from J, the gap between germline ends came to 10 bases.

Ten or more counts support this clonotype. This chain's CDR3 is CASSQSDRNTEAFF. The CDR3 DNA follows: TGTGCCAGCAGCCAATCAGACAGGAACACTGAAGCTTTCTTT. The chain links TRBV3-1 to TRBJ1-1; a possible D gene is TRBD1 (5 bases). Germline CDR1 reads LGHDT; CDR2 reads YNNKEL (reference sequence). V lost 2 bases and J lost 1, with 8 bases in between. The CDR3 has 14 residues.

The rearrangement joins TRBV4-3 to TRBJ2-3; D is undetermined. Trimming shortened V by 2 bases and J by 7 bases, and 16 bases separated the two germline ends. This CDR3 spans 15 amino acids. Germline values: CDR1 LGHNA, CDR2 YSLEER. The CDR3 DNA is TGCGCCAGCAGCCAAAACTCCCTGGGGAAGAATACGCAGTATTTT. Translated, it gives CASSQNSLGKNTQYF.

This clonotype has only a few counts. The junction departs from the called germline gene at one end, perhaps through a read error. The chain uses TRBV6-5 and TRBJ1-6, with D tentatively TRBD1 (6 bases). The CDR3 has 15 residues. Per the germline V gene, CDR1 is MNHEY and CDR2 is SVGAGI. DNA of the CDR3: TGTGCCAGCAGATACTTCGGACAGAATAATTCACCCCTCCACTTT. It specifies CASRYFGQNNSPLHF.

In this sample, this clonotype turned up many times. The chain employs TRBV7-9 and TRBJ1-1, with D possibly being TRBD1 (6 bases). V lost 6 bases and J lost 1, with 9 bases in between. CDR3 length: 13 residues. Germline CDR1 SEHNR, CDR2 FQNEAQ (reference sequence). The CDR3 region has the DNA TGTGCCAGCAGGTGGACAGCGAACACTGAAGCTTTCTTT. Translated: CASRWTANTEAFF. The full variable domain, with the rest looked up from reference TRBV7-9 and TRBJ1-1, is DTGVSQNPRHKITKRGQNVTFRCDPISEHNRLYWYRQTLGQGPEFLTYFQNEAQLEKSRLLSDRFSAERPKGSFSTLEIQRTEQGDSAMYLCASRWTANTEAFFGQGTRLTVV.

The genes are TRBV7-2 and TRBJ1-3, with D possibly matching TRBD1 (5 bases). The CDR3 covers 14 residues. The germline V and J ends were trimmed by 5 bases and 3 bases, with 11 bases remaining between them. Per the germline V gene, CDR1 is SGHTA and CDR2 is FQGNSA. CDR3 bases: TGTGCCAGCAGCCGGGGCACTCTTGGAAACACCATATATTTT. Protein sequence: CASSRGTLGNTIYF.

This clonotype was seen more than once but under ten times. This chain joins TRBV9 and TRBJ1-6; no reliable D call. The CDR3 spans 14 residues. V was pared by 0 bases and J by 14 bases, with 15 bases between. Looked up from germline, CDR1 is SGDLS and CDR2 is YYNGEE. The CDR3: CASSVGADLQSLHF. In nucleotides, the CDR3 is TGTGCCAGCAGCGTAGGGGCGGACCTACAATCCCTCCACTTT.

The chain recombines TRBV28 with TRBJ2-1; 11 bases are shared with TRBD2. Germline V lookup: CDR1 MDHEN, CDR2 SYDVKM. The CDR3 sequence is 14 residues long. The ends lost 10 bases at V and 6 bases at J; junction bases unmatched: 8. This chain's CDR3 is CATMGLAVSNEQFF. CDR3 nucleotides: TGTGCCACCATGGGACTAGCGGTGAGCAATGAGCAGTTCTTC.